The following is a T cell receptor beta chain sequence with its context. Its antigen is undetermined. This sample is drawn from a study of CD8 T cells in ankylosing spondylitis. General study points: A motif of roughly 8 highly homologous TCR beta variants was seen as apparently characteristic of ankylosing spondylitis blood.

Using its own MiXCR run on the 5' RACE reads, TCRdb lists one record per CDR3 protein. This sample has some 800,000 distinct CDR3 sequences, with 12% found just once. CDR1 and CDR2 from the germline V gene are ENHRY and SYGVKD. The CDR3 runs 16 residues. V lost 6 bases, J lost 2 bases, and 17 bases lay in between. Sequencing used blood, either unsorted or a sorted T cell fraction (not recorded which). The chain uses TRBV10-3 and TRBJ2-4, with a possible D match to TRBD2 (6 bases). The TCR sequence derives from a male donor with ankylosing spondylitis. The CDR3 region has the DNA TGTGCCATCAGCCCCCGACTAGGCGGGTCCAAAAACATTCAGTACTTC. This codes for CAISPRLGGSKNIQYF.